The 29 T cell receptor beta chains in this list originate from one sample, sequenced in a study of T cells in Graves' hyperthyroidism and ophthalmopathy (dated by TCRdb to between 2017 and 2020). Receptor libraries were prepared by multiplex PCR. Sequencing instrument: Illumina HiSeq 2000. The TCR beta CDR3 regions were amplified from the RNA transcripts. For the first round of RT-PCR on the TCR CDR3, the HTBI primer set was used together with the Qiagen OneStep RT-PCR kit. In-frame beta chains were kept once TCRdb had trimmed the public reads at Q25 with fastp and called clones with MiXCR. For every CDR3 protein sequence, its rows merge into one entry that carries the most common genes and DNA. The table for this sample lists roughly 420,000 distinct CDR3 sequences; less than 20% of them were counted only once. Clones ranked in the top ten supply around 14% of the sample. Sample: blood. All receptors come from a young woman with Graves' hyperthyroidism.

Many counts were recorded for this clonotype. The chain is built from TRBV6-2 or TRBV6-3 and TRBJ1-1; no firm D call. CDR3 length: 15 amino acids. Between the trimmed V and J ends, which lost 2 bases and 1 base, there was a span of 11 bases. Germline V gene sequence: CDR1 MNHEY, CDR2 SVGEGT. The CDR3 reads CASSYDPAKNTEAFF. CDR3 DNA sequence: TGTGCCAGCAGTTACGATCCGGCCAAGAACACTGAAGCTTTCTTT.

The chain couples TRBV20-1 to TRBJ2-3, with TRBD2 matching over 10 bases. V shed 4 bases and J 6 bases; nucleotides not matched to a gene: 7. Germline V gene lookup returns CDR1 DFQATT and CDR2 SNEGSKA (reference sequence). The CDR3 sequence is 14 residues long. CDR3 bases: TGCAGTGCTAACCAAGCGGGGGGGTTGGATACGCAGTATTTT. As protein: CSANQAGGLDTQYF.

J is TRBJ1-5 and V is TRBV6-2 or TRBV6-3, with unresolved D. Germline V gives CDR1 MNHEY, CDR2 SVGEGT. This CDR3 has 15 residues. V gave up 5 bases and J gave up 6 bases, with 17 bases separating them. The CDR3 bases are TGTGCCAGCAGTCTGAAAGGAGGCCCAGGTCAGCCCCAGCATTTT. Residues: CASSLKGGPGQPQHF.

At least ten counts were recorded for this clonotype. The chain recombines TRBV6-1 with TRBJ1-1, with 9 positions matching TRBD1. CDR1 is MNHNS, CDR2 SASEGT, per germline. The CDR3 totals 15 residues. V gave up 5 bases and J gave up 3 bases; unmatched junction bases: 7. Written as DNA, the CDR3 is TGTGCCAGCAGTTCACAGGGGGCAGGGGACACTGAAGCTTTCTTT. This translates into CASSSQGAGDTEAFF.

About this clonotype: A much larger clonotype is one base distant, so this may be a read error. The chain links TRBV29-1 to TRBJ1-2; tentative D call: TRBD1 (6 bases). The CDR3 extends over 11 amino acids. The germline V gene has CDR1 SQVTM and CDR2 ANQGSEA. In nucleotides, the CDR3 is TGCAGCGCTGAAACAGGGCGAGGCTACACCTTC. It yields the protein CSAETGRGYTF. Filled out from reference TRBV29-1 and TRBJ1-2, the complete variable domain reads SAVISQKPSRDICQRGTSLTIQCQVDSQVTMMFWYRQQPGQSLTLIATANQGSEATYESGFVIDKFPISRPNLTFSTLTVSNMSPEDSSIYLCSAETGRGYTFGSGTRLTVV.

This clonotype was counted ten times or more. V and J are TRBV11-3 and TRBJ2-3, with a weak D call TRBD1 (6 bases). This CDR3 is built from 14 residues. V was pared by 5 bases and J by 4 bases, with 13 bases between. Germline lookup yields CDR1 SGHNT and CDR2 YENEEA. DNA for the CDR3: TGTGCCAGCAGCCGCGGCGAGGGGGCAGATACGCAGTATTTT. It translates to CASSRGEGADTQYF.

The chain links TRBV24-1 to TRBJ2-3; 7 bases align to TRBD2. The junction had 7 bases not matched to a gene; V was cut back by 6 bases and J by 2 bases. The CDR3 has 15 amino acids. The germline gives CDR1 KGHDR, CDR2 SFDVKD. CDR3 sequence (DNA): TGTGCCACCAGTATTAGCGGGCGAAACACAGATACGCAGTATTTT. Amino acids: CATSISGRNTDTQYF.

This clonotype was observed at least ten times. The chain joins TRBV20-1 to TRBJ2-7; TRBD1 matches 9 bases. The CDR3 totals 14 residues. J lost 4 bases, V lost 3 bases, and 7 bases had no gene match. Per the germline V gene, CDR1 is DFQATT and CDR2 is SNEGSKA (reference sequence). The CDR3 DNA is TGCAGTGCTAGGGGCGGGACAGGGACTTACGAGCAGTACTTC. Amino acid sequence: CSARGGTGTYEQYF.

This clonotype appeared many times. V is TRBV9 and J is TRBJ1-2; unclear D gene. Germline V lookup: CDR1 SGDLS, CDR2 YYNGEE. This CDR3 is built from 11 residues. Trimming pared 4 bases from V and 1 base from J, leaving 2 bases between. This CDR3 reads CASSNNYGYTF. CDR3 DNA: TGTGCCAGCAGCAATAACTATGGCTACACCTTC. The whole variable domain, remainder taken from reference TRBV9 and TRBJ1-2, is DSGVTQTPKHLITATGQRVTLRCSPRSGDLSVYWYQQSLDQGLQFLIQYYNGEERAKGNILERFSAQQFPDLHSELNLSSLELGDSALYFCASSNNYGYTFGSGTRLTVV.

The CDR3 DNA reads as TGTGCCATCAGCCGGGACACAAACAATGAGCAGTTCTTC. Translated: CAISRDTNNEQFF. The V call is TRBV10-3, the J call TRBJ2-1, with D perhaps TRBD1 (6 bases). V lost 6 bases and J lost 5, with 11 bases in between. The CDR3 has 13 amino acids. Germline V gene lookup returns CDR1 ENHRY and CDR2 SYGVKD.

The sample holds many counts of this clonotype. The chain combines TRBV10-3 with TRBJ1-2; 8 bases line up with TRBD1. The germline V gene has CDR1 ENHRY and CDR2 SYGVKD. The CDR3 runs 18 residues. J was trimmed by 0 bases and V by 4 bases; bases with no gene match: 13. CDR3 region: CAISGGSTGGFPNYGYTF. CDR3 nucleotides: TGTGCCATCAGTGGTGGTAGTACAGGGGGTTTCCCTAACTATGGCTACACCTTC.

The chain recombines TRBV4-2 with TRBJ2-7, with 8 bases fitting TRBD2. Trimming removed 4 bases from V and 5 bases from J; junction bases left unmatched: 13. The CDR3 runs 16 residues. Germline V gene sequence: CDR1 LGHNA, CDR2 YNFKEQ. The CDR3 protein is CASSRRLATDTHEQYF. DNA of the CDR3: TGTGCCAGCAGCCGGAGACTAGCGACCGATACCCACGAGCAGTACTTC.

The chain carries TRBV7-9 and TRBJ2-1; D remains ambiguous. The V end was cut by 2 bases, the J end by 4 bases, with 12 bases between. The CDR3 consists of 15 residues. Germline CDR1 reads SEHNR; CDR2 reads FQNEAQ (reference sequence). The CDR3 protein is CASSLSGDMYNEQFF. The CDR3 nucleotides are TGTGCCAGCAGCTTATCAGGAGATATGTACAATGAGCAGTTCTTC.

The rearrangement links TRBV12-3 or TRBV12-4 to TRBJ2-4, with D hard to call. This CDR3 region has 13 residues. Trimming took 6 bases from V and 11 from J, leaving 17 bases between them. CDR3 protein: CASSPVSSHLQYF. Here the CDR3 DNA reads TGTGCCAGCAGCCCTGTCTCTAGTCACCTTCAGTACTTC.

This clonotype was seen many times. The rearrangement uses TRBV3-1 and TRBJ2-7; D call uncertain. Germline CDR1 reads LGHDT; CDR2 reads YNNKEL (reference sequence). V was pared by 0 bases and J by 2 bases, with 8 bases between. The CDR3 contains 14 residues. CDR3: CASSQDTIPYEQYF. The CDR3 bases are TGTGCCAGCAGCCAAGATACCATACCCTACGAGCAGTACTTC.

This clonotype was seen a few times. V is TRBV6-2 or TRBV6-3 and J is TRBJ1-1, with a weak D call TRBD1 (5 bases). This CDR3 is 15 amino acids long. Deletions cut 6 bases from V and 1 base from J, with 15 bases between. CDR1 is MNHEY, CDR2 SVGEGT, per germline. The CDR3 reads CASSAIGTANTEAFF. The CDR3 DNA follows: TGTGCCAGCAGCGCAATCGGGACGGCGAACACTGAAGCTTTCTTT.

The V gene is TRBV19, the J gene TRBJ1-1; D is unresolved. CDR1 is LNHDA and CDR2 is SQIVND in the germline V gene (reference sequence). The V end was cut by 6 bases, the J end by 4 bases, with 15 bases between. This CDR3 contains 14 residues. In nucleotides, the CDR3 is TGTGCCAGTAGGGCAAGGGAGCGAAGCACTGAAGCTTTCTTT. The encoded protein is CASRARERSTEAFF.

Of note for this clonotype: Just one base apart from a much larger clone, this may be a read error. This chain joins TRBV20-1 and TRBJ1-2; perhaps TRBD1 as D (5 bases). The ends were cut back, 0 bases at V and 9 bases at J, with 20 bases in the middle. Germline CDR1 and CDR2: DFQATT and SNEGSKA (reference sequence). The CDR3 loop spans 15 amino acids. The CDR3 loop reads CSARDSWAGKLSYTF. The CDR3 DNA follows: TGCAGTGCTAGAGATAGTTGGGCAGGGAAGCTTAGCTACACCTTC.

This clonotype has a count of ten or more. The chain carries TRBV7-2 and TRBJ2-2; 8 bases match TRBD2. CDR1 is SGHTA and CDR2 is FQGNSA in the germline V gene. The CDR3 covers 14 residues. CDR3 residues: CATRAGGLSGELFF. For the CDR3, the DNA is TGTGCTACAAGGGCGGGGGGCCTTTCCGGGGAGCTGTTTTTT.

The table lists this clonotype with a few counts. The chain has TRBV4-2 and TRBJ1-6, with 10 bases that match TRBD1. The CDR3 has 15 amino acids. Germline CDR1 LGHNA, CDR2 YNFKEQ. Losses at the gene ends were 5 bases for V and 8 bases for J; bases not matched to a gene: 6. The CDR3 spells CASSSLGTGDSPLHF. CDR3 coding DNA: TGTGCCAGCAGCTCCCTCGGGACAGGGGATTCACCCCTCCACTTT.

This clonotype was seen at least ten times. The chain uses TRBV12-3 or TRBV12-4 and TRBJ1-2, with TRBD1 matching over 9 bases. The length of the CDR3 is 19 residues. V trimming: 6 bases; J trimming: 1 base; junction bases outside the gene matches: 18. CDR3 nucleotides: TGTGCCAGCAGGCGACCCATCGGTAGGGGGACAGGGTTTAACTATGGCTACACCTTC. It specifies CASRRPIGRGTGFNYGYTF.

This clonotype was counted only a few times. The chain employs TRBV7-9 and TRBJ2-3; weak D call: TRBD2 (5 bases). The CDR3 sequence is 13 residues long. Trimming pared 5 bases from V and 5 bases from J, leaving 11 bases between. CDR1 SEHNR and CDR2 FQNEAQ come from the germline V gene (reference sequence). The CDR3 DNA reads TGTGCCAGCAGCGTACACGCGGGAGATACGCAGTATTTT. Its translation is CASSVHAGDTQYF. The variable domain in full, completed from reference TRBV7-9 and TRBJ2-3, reads DTGVSQNPRHKITKRGQNVTFRCDPISEHNRLYWYRQTLGQGPEFLTYFQNEAQLEKSRLLSDRFSAERPKGSFSTLEIQRTEQGDSAMYLCASSVHAGDTQYFGPGTRLTVL.

The chain carries TRBV7-8 and TRBJ2-7; perhaps TRBD1 as D (5 bases). V dropped 5 bases and J dropped 3 bases, with 11 bases sitting between them. Germline CDR1 is SGHVS and CDR2 is FQNEAQ. This CDR3 is 13 amino acids long. CDR3 in DNA: TGTGCCAGCAGCCCGACAGCCTTCTACGAGCAGTACTTC. Translating it yields CASSPTAFYEQYF.

Many counts were recorded for this clonotype. V is TRBV2 and J is TRBJ2-7; either TRBD1 or TRBD2 may supply D (5 bases each). This CDR3 has 14 residues. Trimming cost V 3 bases and J 3 bases, with 12 bases left between them. Germline V CDR1 and CDR2: SNHLY, FYNNEI. The CDR3 reads CASSDLRGRYEQYF. Here the CDR3 DNA reads TGTGCCAGCAGTGATTTAAGGGGACGCTACGAGCAGTACTTC.

This clonotype has a count of ten or more. The chain employs TRBV12-3 or TRBV12-4 and TRBJ1-2; D is perhaps TRBD1 (5 bases). The CDR3 has 13 residues. V was clipped by 4 bases and J by 8 bases, with 14 bases between them. The CDR3 loop is CASSYRITRGYTF. The DNA for the CDR3 is TGTGCCAGCAGTTACAGGATTACAAGGGGCTACACCTTC.

The genes are TRBV7-2 and TRBJ2-5; the D gene is possibly TRBD2 (7 bases). The CDR3 is made up of 16 amino acids. Germline-derived CDR1 and CDR2 are SGHTA and FQGNSA. V gave up 2 bases and J gave up 4 bases, with 17 bases separating them. CDR3 DNA sequence: TGTGCCAGCAGCTTACAAGTCCGGGGGGCCGCAGAGACCCAGTACTTC. Its protein product is CASSLQVRGAAETQYF.

This clonotype was detected only a few times. The J gene is TRBJ1-3, the V gene TRBV27; D ambiguous. Trimming pared 8 bases from V and 1 base from J, leaving 12 bases between. The germline V gene has CDR1 MNHEY and CDR2 SMNVEV (reference sequence). The CDR3 is made up of 14 amino acids. In DNA form, the CDR3 reads TGTGCCAGCCATAGATCCGGTTCTGGAAACACCATATATTTT. The encoded protein is CASHRSGSGNTIYF.

This clonotype was seen a handful of times. The V gene is TRBV19, the J gene TRBJ2-7; D not certain. The CDR3 runs 12 residues. Germline values: CDR1 LNHDA, CDR2 SQIVND (reference sequence). Trimming left V 8 bases short and J 4 bases short, with 12 bases between. CDR3 residues: CASGPGVYEQYF. CDR3 in DNA: TGTGCCAGTGGACCGGGCGTTTACGAGCAGTACTTC.

The chain couples TRBV7-9 to TRBJ2-5, with 7 bases lining up with TRBD1. This CDR3 region has 14 residues. Germline-derived CDR1 and CDR2 are SEHNR and FQNEAQ (reference sequence). V was pared by 2 bases and J by 4 bases, with 4 bases of the junction left unmatched. In nucleotides, the CDR3 is TGTGCCAGCAGCTTACCCGGACAGGTAGAGACCCAGTACTTC. It translates to CASSLPGQVETQYF.